This T cell receptor (beta chain) was retrieved from a study of blood T cell repertoires in COVID-19. Study as a whole: T cells, B-cell-depleted T cells, or PBMCs provided the cDNA or gDNA that served as material.

Clones were sequenced by immunoSEQ multiplex PCR, and TCRdb holds only the in-frame ones, with some missing. The sample holds about 53,000 clones, around 87% seen once. Germline V CDR1 and CDR2: MNHEY, SMNVEV (reference sequence). V was clipped by 3 bases and J by 5 bases; unmatched bases: 8. The CDR3 is 15 residues long. Sequences were obtained from peripheral blood. The chain couples TRBV27 to TRBJ1-1, with 8 bases fitting TRBD1. This clonotype was obtained from a man aged 50-59 years with acute or convalescent COVID-19. The CDR3 DNA sequence: TGTGCCAGCAGTTTGGGCCAGGGGGCGCCTACTGAAGCTTTCTTT. Translated, it gives CASSLGQGAPTEAFF.